This T cell receptor beta chain was found in a study of early T cells in non-severe SARS-CoV-2 infection. As for the study in general: Unpaired chains resulted from sequencing bulk RNA of unsorted whole blood.

The TCR library protocol attached unique molecular identifiers to the individual cDNA molecules. TCRdb analysed the 5' RACE reads with MiXCR anew, one entry per CDR3 protein. The sample contains more than 75,000 distinct CDR3 sequences, roughly an eighth of which appear only once. Germline assignment: CDR1 SEHNR and CDR2 FQNEAQ (reference sequence). The V end was cut by 0 bases, the J end by 10 bases, with 4 bases between. The CDR3 consists of 11 residues. The origin of this receptor is an adult who was a healthcare worker with PCR-confirmed SARS-CoV-2 infection or an uninfected control (not recorded which). The chain employs TRBV7-9 and TRBJ2-1; D is unclear. The material sequenced was whole blood. The DNA of the CDR3 is TGTGCCAGCAGCTTAGCAGACGAGCAGTTCTTC. Amino acids: CASSLADEQFF.